The rows below give T cell receptor beta chains drawn from one sample of a study of cytomegalovirus exposure and HLA in healthy donors. TCRdb's table, derived via immunoSEQ multiplex PCR, lists solely in-frame clones and lacks some. The sample lists roughly 280,000 clones, about 75% occurring once. The specimen sequenced was PBMCs. These receptors came from a female donor in good health and CMV-seronegative. Each CDR3 is given with its conserved first and last residue.

CDR3 protein: CASSVSGLNQPQHF; J gene: TRBJ1-5; V gene: TRBV2
CDR3 protein: CASSFSTGDTQYF; J gene: TRBJ2-3; V gene: TRBV7-2
CDR3 protein: CASSKLGGLTGKGQAVLIQYF; J gene: TRBJ2-4; V gene: TRBV21-1
CDR3 protein: CASSPSQGAITEAFF; J gene: TRBJ1-1; V gene: TRBV18
CDR3 protein: CASSLTGGDGYTF; J gene: TRBJ1-2; V gene: TRBV6-6
CDR3 protein: CASSVAKDRGRYTGELFF; J gene: TRBJ2-2; V gene: TRBV9
CDR3 protein: CASSPGYSGNTIYF; J gene: TRBJ1-3; V gene: TRBV7-9
CDR3 protein: CASSYSHSSYNEQFF; J gene: TRBJ2-1; V gene: TRBV6-5
CDR3 protein: CASSSGQGAGGYTF; J gene: TRBJ1-2; V gene: TRBV5-1
CDR3 protein: CASSELSGTGFEQYF; J gene: TRBJ2-7; V gene: TRBV6-1
CDR3 protein: CASSSTDYGYTF; J gene: TRBJ1-2; V gene: TRBV28
CDR3 protein: CASSDPGQAIIEQYF; J gene: TRBJ2-7; V gene: TRBV10-1
CDR3 protein: CASSHGEGTEAFF; J gene: TRBJ1-1; V gene: TRBV4-1
CDR3 protein: CASSTGSLAEAFF; J gene: TRBJ1-1; V gene: TRBV6-5
CDR3 protein: CASSFGAGGLNIQYF; J gene: TRBJ2-4; V gene: TRBV7-9
CDR3 protein: CATSRDRGSYNEQFF; J gene: TRBJ2-1; V gene: TRBV15
CDR3 protein: CASSIAGGDNEQFF; J gene: TRBJ2-1; V gene: TRBV19
CDR3 protein: CASIGQGANYGYTF; J gene: TRBJ1-2; V gene: TRBV6-4
CDR3 protein: CASSFLGLAREEQYF; J gene: TRBJ2-7; V gene: TRBV5-1
CDR3 protein: CASSLFAHEQYF; J gene: TRBJ2-7; V gene: TRBV5-4
CDR3 protein: CASRPGSSGNTIYF; J gene: TRBJ1-3; V gene: TRBV19
CDR3 protein: CASSPVGGVSSYEQYF; J gene: TRBJ2-7; V gene: TRBV18
CDR3 protein: CSVRGGGPPNEKLFF; J gene: TRBJ1-4; V gene: TRBV29-1
CDR3 protein: CASTMTGFAGNTIYF; J gene: TRBJ1-3; V gene: TRBV6-1
CDR3 protein: CASSQQSTPQYF; J gene: TRBJ2-4; V gene: TRBV5-4
CDR3 protein: CATRQGNQPQHF; J gene: TRBJ1-5; V gene: TRBV6-1
CDR3 protein: CASMRESYNEQFF; J gene: TRBJ2-1; V gene: TRBV5-1
CDR3 protein: CASSPGARGRTEAFF; J gene: TRBJ1-1; V gene: TRBV28
CDR3 protein: CASTRLGVQETQYF; J gene: TRBJ2-5; V gene: TRBV5-1
CDR3 protein: CASSPQGATEAFF; J gene: TRBJ1-1; V gene: TRBV5-4
CDR3 protein: CASSGGAGPGELFF; J gene: TRBJ2-2; V gene: TRBV11-3
CDR3 protein: CASSQALRGTYEQYF; J gene: TRBJ2-7; V gene: TRBV4-1
CDR3 protein: CACARAEAFF; J gene: TRBJ1-1; V gene: TRBV30
CDR3 protein: CASSLARTGSGNEQFF; J gene: TRBJ2-1; V gene: TRBV5-1
CDR3 protein: CASSPKGSLEQYF; J gene: TRBJ2-7; V gene: TRBV27
CDR3 protein: CASSLDRGVYEQYF; J gene: TRBJ2-7; V gene: TRBV5-1
CDR3 protein: CASSQGTGAGALRSGNTIYF; J gene: TRBJ1-3; V gene: TRBV4-2
CDR3 protein: CASSYRTSGSGETQYF; J gene: TRBJ2-5; V gene: TRBV5-6
CDR3 protein: CASSRDLQGAGEQYF; J gene: TRBJ2-7; V gene: TRBV5-1
CDR3 protein: CASSLEPGLNEQFF; J gene: TRBJ2-1; V gene: TRBV5-8
CDR3 protein: CASSPHTSGQYEQYF; J gene: TRBJ2-7; V gene: TRBV7-3
CDR3 protein: CASSPGQGDYEQYF; J gene: TRBJ2-7; V gene: TRBV5-1
CDR3 protein: CSVDYGDSILFDTDTQYF; J gene: TRBJ2-3; V gene: TRBV29-1
CDR3 protein: CASSSYVLDPSNNEQFF; J gene: TRBJ2-1; V gene: TRBV18
CDR3 protein: CASSLGGVGEQFF; J gene: TRBJ2-1; V gene: TRBV5-1
CDR3 protein: CASSFLQGSSGNTIYF; J gene: TRBJ1-3; V gene: TRBV28